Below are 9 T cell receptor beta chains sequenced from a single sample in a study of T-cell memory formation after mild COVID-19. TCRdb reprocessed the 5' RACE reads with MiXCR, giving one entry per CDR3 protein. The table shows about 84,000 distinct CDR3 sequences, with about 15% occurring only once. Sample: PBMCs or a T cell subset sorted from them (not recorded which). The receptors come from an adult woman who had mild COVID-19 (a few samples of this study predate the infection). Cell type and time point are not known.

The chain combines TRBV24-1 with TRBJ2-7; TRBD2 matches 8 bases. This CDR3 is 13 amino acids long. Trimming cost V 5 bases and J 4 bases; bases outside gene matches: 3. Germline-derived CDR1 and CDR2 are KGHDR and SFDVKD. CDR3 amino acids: CATSGAGEYEQYF. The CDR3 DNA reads TGTGCCACCAGTGGAGCGGGGGAGTACGAGCAGTACTTC.

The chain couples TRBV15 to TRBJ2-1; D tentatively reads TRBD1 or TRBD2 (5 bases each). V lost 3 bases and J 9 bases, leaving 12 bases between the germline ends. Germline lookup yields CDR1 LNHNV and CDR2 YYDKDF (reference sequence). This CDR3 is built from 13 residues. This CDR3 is CATSRGDGLEQFF. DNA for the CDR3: TGTGCCACCAGCAGGGGGGACGGCCTTGAGCAGTTCTTC.

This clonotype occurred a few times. The CDR3 nucleotides read TGTGCCAGCAGGCCGGTTCAGACAGATACGCAGTATTTT. Its translation is CASRPVQTDTQYF. The rearrangement joins TRBV5-6 to TRBJ2-3; D is unresolved. Trimming took off 5 bases at V and 3 bases at J, with 10 bases between the two ends. From germline, CDR1 is SGHDT and CDR2 YYEEEE. The CDR3 consists of 13 residues.

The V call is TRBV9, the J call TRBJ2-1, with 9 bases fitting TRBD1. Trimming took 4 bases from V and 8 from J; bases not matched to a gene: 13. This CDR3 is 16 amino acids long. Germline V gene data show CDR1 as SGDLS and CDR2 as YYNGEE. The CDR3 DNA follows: TGTGCCAGCAGCCCGCCTGTAGGGACAGGGCTCGATGAGCAGTTCTTC. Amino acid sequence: CASSPPVGTGLDEQFF.

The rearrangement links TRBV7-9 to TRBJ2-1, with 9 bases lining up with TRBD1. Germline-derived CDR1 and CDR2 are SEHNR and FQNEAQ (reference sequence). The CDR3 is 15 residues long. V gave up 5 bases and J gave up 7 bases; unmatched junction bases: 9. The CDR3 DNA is TGTGCCAGCAGCGGCGGGACAGGGCCCCTGAATGAGCAGTTCTTC. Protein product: CASSGGTGPLNEQFF.

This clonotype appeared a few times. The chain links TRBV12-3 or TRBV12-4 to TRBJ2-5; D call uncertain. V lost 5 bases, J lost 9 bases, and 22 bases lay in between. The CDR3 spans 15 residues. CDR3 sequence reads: CASSPPGGELGAQYF. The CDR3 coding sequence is TGTGCCAGCAGTCCCCCGGGCGGTGAACTTGGGGCCCAGTACTTC.

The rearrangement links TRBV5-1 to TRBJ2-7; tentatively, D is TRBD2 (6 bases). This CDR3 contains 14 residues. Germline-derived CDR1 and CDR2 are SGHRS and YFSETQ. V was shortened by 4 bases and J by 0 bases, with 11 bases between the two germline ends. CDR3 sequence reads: CASSIWDSSYEQYF. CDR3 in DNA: TGCGCCAGCAGCATATGGGACTCCTCCTACGAGCAGTACTTC.

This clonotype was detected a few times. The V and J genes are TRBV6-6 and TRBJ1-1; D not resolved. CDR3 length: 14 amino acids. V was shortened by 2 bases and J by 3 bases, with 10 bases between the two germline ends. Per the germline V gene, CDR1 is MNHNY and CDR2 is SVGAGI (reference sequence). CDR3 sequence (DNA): TGTGCCAGCAGTTACGTCGAATTGGACACTGAAGCTTTCTTT. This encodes CASSYVELDTEAFF.

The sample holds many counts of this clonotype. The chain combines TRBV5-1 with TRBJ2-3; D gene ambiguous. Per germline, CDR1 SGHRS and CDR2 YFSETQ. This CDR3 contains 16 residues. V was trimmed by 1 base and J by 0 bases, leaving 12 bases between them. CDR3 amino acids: CASSLPAPGSTDTQYF. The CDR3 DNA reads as TGCGCCAGCAGCTTGCCAGCCCCCGGGAGCACAGATACGCAGTATTTT.